This TCR beta chain was sequenced during a study of chemoradiotherapy in HPV16-positive cancers. Whole-study findings and limits: HPV-specific T cells were functionally defined from only two HPV16-positive patients. For HPV16-positive patients, expanding HPV-responsive T cells associated with longer recurrence-free survival.

On this clone itself: Its antigen remains unknown.

V shed 3 bases and J 5 bases; nucleotides not matched to a gene: 5. Germline loops: CDR1 SGHVS, CDR2 FNYEAQ. The CDR3 length is 14 residues. Over chemoradiotherapy, repertoires were sampled more than once. Using immunoSEQ multiplex PCR, the repertoire was profiled, and TCRdb retains in-frame clones only, with some absent. This sample has thousands of clones, with around 85% found just once. The V and J genes are TRBV7-6 and TRBJ2-7; 9 nucleotides align to TRBD1. The sequence came from a human donor with HPV-associated anogenital cancer. The sample consisted of tumor tissue, taken from a patient who underwent chemoradiotherapy. The CDR3 spells CASSFGQGSNEQYF. The CDR3 DNA reads TGTGCCAGCAGCTTCGGACAGGGGAGTAACGAGCAGTACTTC.